This T cell receptor beta chain was found in a study of identical twins. Study observations and caveats: The models systematically underestimated how much out-of-frame TCR alpha was shared in monozygotic twins. Twins' surplus sharing was weaker for beta out-of-frame sequences. There were fewer insertions in abundant cord blood beta clonotypes, but memory repertoires showed no such pattern.

Germline-derived CDR1 and CDR2 are SNHLY and FYNNEI. The V gene lost 6 bases and the J gene lost 0 bases, with 11 bases spanning the gap. This CDR3 has 15 residues. This clonotype was observed a handful of times. No antigen is known for it. Template switching, a step in the protocol, added a universal primer site, and cDNA carried unique molecular identifiers. TCRdb itself ran the 5' RACE reads through MiXCR, one entry per CDR3 protein. The sample yields about 900,000 distinct CDR3 sequences, approximately 13% seen once. A further study also used this sample, focusing on yellow fever vaccine responses in identical twins.

The source is a woman between 18 and 29 years old in good health. Sequenced sample: PBMCs. The chain combines TRBV2 with TRBJ2-2; D ambiguous. The CDR3 region is CASRPGPPNTGELFF. In DNA, the CDR3 is TGTGCCAGCAGACCTGGGCCCCCGAACACCGGGGAGCTGTTTTTT.